This TCR beta chain was identified during a study of OX40 agonist ivuxolimab in advanced cancers. Using immunoSEQ multiplex PCR, the repertoire was profiled, and TCRdb retains in-frame clones only, with some absent. Of some 70,000 clones listed, about 83% are singletons. Germline assignment: CDR1 SGHRS and CDR2 YFSETQ. V lost 4 bases and J lost 3, with 11 bases in between. The CDR3 has 14 amino acids. This clone has a single count. The chain carries TRBV5-1 and TRBJ1-5; D gene ambiguous. This receptor was identified in an adult with an advanced solid tumor such as melanoma, head and neck, liver or kidney cancer. The material sequenced was CD4+ or CD8+ T cells sorted from blood, taken in a trial of the OX40 agonist ivuxolimab. The CDR3 nucleotides are TGCGCCAGCAGCGAAACGTTCCCCAATCAGCCCCAGCATTTT. It translates to CASSETFPNQPQHF.